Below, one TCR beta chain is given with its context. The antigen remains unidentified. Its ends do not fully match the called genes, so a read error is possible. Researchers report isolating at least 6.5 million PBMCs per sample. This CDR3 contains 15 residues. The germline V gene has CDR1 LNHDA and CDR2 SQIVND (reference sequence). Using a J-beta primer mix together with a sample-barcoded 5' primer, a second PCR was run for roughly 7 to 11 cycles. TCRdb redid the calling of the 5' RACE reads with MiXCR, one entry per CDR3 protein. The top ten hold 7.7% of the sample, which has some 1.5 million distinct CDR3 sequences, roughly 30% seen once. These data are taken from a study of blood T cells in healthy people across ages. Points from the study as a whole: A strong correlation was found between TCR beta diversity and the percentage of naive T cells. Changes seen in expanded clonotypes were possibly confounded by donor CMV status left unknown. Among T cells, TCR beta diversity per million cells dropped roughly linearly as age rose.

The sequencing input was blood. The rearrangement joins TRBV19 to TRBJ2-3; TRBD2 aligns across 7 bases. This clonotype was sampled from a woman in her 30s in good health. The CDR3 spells CASSTSGGWGDTQDF. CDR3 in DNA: TGTGCCAGTAGTACTAGCGGAGGCTGGGGAGATACGCAGGATTTT.